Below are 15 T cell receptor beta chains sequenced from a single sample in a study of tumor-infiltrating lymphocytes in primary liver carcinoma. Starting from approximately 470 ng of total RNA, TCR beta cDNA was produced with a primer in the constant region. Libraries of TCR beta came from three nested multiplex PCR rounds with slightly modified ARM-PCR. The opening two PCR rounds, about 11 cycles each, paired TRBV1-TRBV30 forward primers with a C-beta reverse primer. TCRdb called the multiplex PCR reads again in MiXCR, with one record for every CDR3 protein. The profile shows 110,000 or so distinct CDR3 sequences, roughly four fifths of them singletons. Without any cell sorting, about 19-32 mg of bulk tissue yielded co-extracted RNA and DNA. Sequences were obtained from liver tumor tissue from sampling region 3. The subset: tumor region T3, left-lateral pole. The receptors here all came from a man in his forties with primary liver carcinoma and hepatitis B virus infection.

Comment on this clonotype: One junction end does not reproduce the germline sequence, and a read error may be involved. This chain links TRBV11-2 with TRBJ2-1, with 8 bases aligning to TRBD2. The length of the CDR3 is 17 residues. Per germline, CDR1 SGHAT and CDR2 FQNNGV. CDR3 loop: CAGSLDRGGRFYNEQFF. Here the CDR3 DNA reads TGTGCCGGCAGCTTAGATAGGGGCGGGAGGTTCTACAATGAGCAATTCTTT.

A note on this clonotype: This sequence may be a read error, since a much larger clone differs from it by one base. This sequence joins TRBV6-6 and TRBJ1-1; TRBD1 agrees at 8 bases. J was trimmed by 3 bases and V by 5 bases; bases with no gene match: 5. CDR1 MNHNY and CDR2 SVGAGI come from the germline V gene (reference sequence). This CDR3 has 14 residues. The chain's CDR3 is CASSHQGAYTEAFF. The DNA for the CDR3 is TGTGCCAGCAGTCATCAGGGGGCCTACACTGAAGCTTTCTTT.

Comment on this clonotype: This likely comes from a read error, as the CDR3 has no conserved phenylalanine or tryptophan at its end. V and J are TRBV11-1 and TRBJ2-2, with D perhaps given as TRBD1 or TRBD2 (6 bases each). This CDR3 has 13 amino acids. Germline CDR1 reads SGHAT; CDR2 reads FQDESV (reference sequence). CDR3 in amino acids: CASSFWDTGGLFS. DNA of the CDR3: TGTGCCAGCAGTTTTTGGGACACCGGGGGGCTGTTTTCT.

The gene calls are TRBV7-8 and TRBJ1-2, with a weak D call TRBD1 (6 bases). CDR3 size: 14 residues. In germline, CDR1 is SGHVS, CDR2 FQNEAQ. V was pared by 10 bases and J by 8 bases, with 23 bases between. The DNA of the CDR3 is TGTGCCACCATCCCCCGACAGGCCGTGGGGGGCTACACCTTC. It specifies CATIPRQAVGGYTF.

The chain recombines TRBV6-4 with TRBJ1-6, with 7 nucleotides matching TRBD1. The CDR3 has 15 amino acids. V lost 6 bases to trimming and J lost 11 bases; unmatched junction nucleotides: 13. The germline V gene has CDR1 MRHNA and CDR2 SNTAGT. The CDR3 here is CASSGTVGGDPPLHF. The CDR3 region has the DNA TGTGCCAGCAGCGGGACAGTCGGTGGGGATCCACCCCTCCACTTT.

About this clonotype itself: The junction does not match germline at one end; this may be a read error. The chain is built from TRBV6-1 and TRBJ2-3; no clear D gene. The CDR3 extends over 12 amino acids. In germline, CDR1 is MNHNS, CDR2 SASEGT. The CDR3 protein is CASSHWADTEYF. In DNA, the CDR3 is TGTGCCAGCAGTCATTGGGCAGATACGGAGTATTTT.

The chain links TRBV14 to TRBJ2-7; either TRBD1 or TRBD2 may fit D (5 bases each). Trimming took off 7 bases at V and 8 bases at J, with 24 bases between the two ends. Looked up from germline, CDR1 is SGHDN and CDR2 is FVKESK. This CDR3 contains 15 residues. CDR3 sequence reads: CASIPSGRKLYKQYF. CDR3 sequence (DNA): TGTGCCAGCATCCCCTCGGGACGGAAACTATACAAGCAGTACTTC.

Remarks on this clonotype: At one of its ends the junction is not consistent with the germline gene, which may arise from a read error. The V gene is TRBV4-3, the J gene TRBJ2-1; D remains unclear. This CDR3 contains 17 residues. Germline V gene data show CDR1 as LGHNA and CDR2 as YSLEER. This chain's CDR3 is CASSQGLGDLTYNEHFF. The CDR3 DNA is TGCGCCAGCAGCCAAGGGCTCGGTGATCTTACCTACAATGAGCATTTCTTC.

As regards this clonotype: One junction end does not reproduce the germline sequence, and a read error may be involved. CDR3 in amino acids: CASSYSLAGESYNEQYF. The CDR3 region has the DNA TGTGCCAGTAGTTACTCTCTAGCGGGAGAGAGCTACAATGAGCAGTACTTC. The chain recombines TRBV6-5 with TRBJ2-1; 10 bases align to TRBD2. The J call may be in error: the DNA end matches TRBJ2-7 better. The germline gives CDR1 MNHEY, CDR2 SVGAGI. The CDR3 has 17 residues.

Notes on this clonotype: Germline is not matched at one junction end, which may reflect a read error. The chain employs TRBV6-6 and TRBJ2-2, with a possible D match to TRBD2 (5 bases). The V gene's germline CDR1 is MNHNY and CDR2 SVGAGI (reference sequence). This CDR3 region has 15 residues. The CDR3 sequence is CASTGPAVNTGELFF. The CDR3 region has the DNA TGTGCCAGCACTGGTCCGGCGGTTAACACCGGGGAGTTGTTTTTT.

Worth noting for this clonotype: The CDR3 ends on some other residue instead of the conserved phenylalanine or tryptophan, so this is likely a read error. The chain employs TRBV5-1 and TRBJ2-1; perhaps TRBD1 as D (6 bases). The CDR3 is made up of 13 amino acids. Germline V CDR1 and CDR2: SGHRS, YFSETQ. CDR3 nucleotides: TGCGCCAGCGGCTTGGGAAAACAGGGAAGGCAGTTCTTA. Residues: CASGLGKQGRQFL.

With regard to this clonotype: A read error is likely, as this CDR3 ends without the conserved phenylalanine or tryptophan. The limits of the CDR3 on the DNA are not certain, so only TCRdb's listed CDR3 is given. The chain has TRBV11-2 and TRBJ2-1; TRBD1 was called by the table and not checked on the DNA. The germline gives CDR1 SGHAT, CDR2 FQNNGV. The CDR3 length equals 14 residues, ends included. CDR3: CASSLLQGWGEQIS.

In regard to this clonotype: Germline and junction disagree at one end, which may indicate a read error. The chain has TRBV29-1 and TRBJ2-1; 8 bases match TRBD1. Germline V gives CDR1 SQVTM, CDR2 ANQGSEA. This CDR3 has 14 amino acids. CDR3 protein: CSVPTGGSYNEHIF. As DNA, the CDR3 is TGCAGCGTTCCAACAGGGGGGTCCTACAATGAGCACATCTTC.

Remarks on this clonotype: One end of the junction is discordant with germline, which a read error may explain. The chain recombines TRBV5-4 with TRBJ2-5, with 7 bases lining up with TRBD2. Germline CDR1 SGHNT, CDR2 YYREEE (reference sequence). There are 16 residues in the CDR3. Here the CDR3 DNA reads TGTGCCAACAGCAGCATTAGCGGGCTGGGACAAGAGACCCAGTACTTC. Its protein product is CANSSISGLGQETQYF.

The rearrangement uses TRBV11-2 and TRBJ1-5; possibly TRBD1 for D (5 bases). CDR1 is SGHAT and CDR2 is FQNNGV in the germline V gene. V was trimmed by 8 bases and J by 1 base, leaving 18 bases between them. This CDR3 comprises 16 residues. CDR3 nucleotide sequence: TGTGCCAGCTTAGTAGGGGTAACAGGAAGCAATCAGCCCCAGCATTTT. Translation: CASLVGVTGSNQPQHF.